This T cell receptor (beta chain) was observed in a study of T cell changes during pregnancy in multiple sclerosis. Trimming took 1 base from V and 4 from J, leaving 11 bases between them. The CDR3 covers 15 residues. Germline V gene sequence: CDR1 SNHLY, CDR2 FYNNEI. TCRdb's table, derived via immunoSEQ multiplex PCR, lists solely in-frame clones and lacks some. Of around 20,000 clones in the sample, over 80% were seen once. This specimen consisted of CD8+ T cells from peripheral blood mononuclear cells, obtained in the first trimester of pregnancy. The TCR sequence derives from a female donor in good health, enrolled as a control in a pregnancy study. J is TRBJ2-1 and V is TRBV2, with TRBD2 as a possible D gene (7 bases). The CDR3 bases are TGTGCCAGCAGTGAAGGGGGGGGCCCGTACAATGAGCAGTTCTTC. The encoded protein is CASSEGGGPYNEQFF.